The T cell receptor beta chain described here comes from a study of shared clonotypes between healthy human individuals. The study's findings and limits: The generation probabilities recorded for non-shared clonotypes fell below those of clonotypes shared by all four donors. Genetic and exposure-history diversity was limited by the few donors. Among a handful of donors, roughly 5.5% of naive CD4 clonotypes were found in common.

About this clone: Antigen: not known.

Negatively enriched CD4+ T cells were divided by CD45RA into naive and memory. Repertoires were generated with immunoSEQ multiplex PCR, while TCRdb's copy carries only in-frame clones and drops some. The sample consists of 1,500,000 or so clones, around 95% of them appearing once. V dropped 1 base and J dropped 0; count of bases not matched to a gene: 2. The germline V gene has CDR1 SGHRS and CDR2 YFSETQ. The length of the CDR3 is 16 residues. The clonotype originates from a man aged 25 to 40 in good health. The V call is TRBV5-1, the J call TRBJ2-1, with TRBD2 matching 9 bases. The source material was naive CD4+ T cells sorted from blood. Subset noted: CD45RA+ positively selected. CDR3 sequence (DNA): TGCGCCAGCAGCTTGATTAGCGGGAGCTCCTACAATGAGCAGTTCTTC. Translated: CASSLISGSSYNEQFF.